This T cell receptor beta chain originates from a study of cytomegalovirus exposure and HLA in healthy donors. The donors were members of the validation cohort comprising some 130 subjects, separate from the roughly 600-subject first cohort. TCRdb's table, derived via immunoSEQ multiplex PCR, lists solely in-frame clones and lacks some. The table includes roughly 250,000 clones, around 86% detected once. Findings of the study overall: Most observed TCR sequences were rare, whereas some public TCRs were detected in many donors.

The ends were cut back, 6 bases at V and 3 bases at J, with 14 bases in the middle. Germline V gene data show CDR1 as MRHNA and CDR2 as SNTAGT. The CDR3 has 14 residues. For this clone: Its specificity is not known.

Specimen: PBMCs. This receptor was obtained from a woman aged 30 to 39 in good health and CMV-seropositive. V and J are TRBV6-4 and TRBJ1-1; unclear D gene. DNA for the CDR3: TGTGCCAGCAGAGCGAACATCGATTACACTGAAGCTTTCTTT. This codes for CASRANIDYTEAFF.